A selection of T cell receptor beta chains follows, all from one sample in a study of graft-versus-host responses after intestinal transplantation. This table comes from immunoSEQ multiplex PCR, and its TCRdb copy is limited to in-frame clones, with some not included. This sample has about 12,000 clones; roughly 93% occur once, and the top ten carry 4.4%. This material consisted of PBMCs, taken 1032 days after intestinal transplantation. The receptors were sampled from a human patient who received an intestinal transplant, so some T cells may come from the graft donor. The CDR3 runs from the conserved cysteine through the conserved F or W. A D gene is named only where the DNA matches it firmly. Only part of the rows carry a size: once, few, many, or a class if the clone is expanded.

cdr3_aa cdr3_nt d_call v_call clone_size j_call
CASSQPVTSGGSGRTDTQYF TGCGCCAGCAGCCAACCGGTGACTAGCGGGGGCTCAGGACGCACAGATACGCAGTATTTT TRBD2 TRBV4-1 once TRBJ2-3
CASSLMGNTEAFF TGTGCCAGCAGCTTAATGGGGAACACTGAAGCTTTCTTT . TRBV7-3 . TRBJ1-1
CASSYDGSGGQYF TGTGCCAGCAGTTACGACGGGAGCGGCGGGCAGTACTTC . TRBV6-5 . TRBJ2-5
CSVEGLRGNPYEQYF TGCAGCGTTGAGGGCCTGCGGGGGAATCCCTACGAGCAGTACTTC TRBD2 TRBV29-1 once TRBJ2-7
CASSRGINQPQHF TGTGCCAGCAGCAGAGGAATCAATCAGCCCCAGCATTTT . TRBV11-2 . TRBJ1-5
CSARAGTTQYF TGCAGTGCTAGGGCGGGAACTACGCAGTATTTT . TRBV20-1 . TRBJ2-3
CASLGQRNTGELFF TGTGCTAGTTTGGGACAGAGGAACACCGGGGAGCTGTTTTTT TRBD1 TRBV12-5 . TRBJ2-2
CATSRDTSSGNTIYF TGTGCCACCAGCAGAGACACGAGCTCTGGAAACACCATATATTTT . TRBV15 . TRBJ1-3
CASSPSRRYGYTF TGTGCCAGTAGTCCGTCCAGGAGGTATGGCTACACCTTC . TRBV19 . TRBJ1-2
CASSLGGVGWLEKLFF TGTGCCAGCAGCTTAGGGGGGGTGGGATGGTTAGAAAAACTGTTTTTT . TRBV7-2 . TRBJ1-4
CASSPQDSLYEQYF TGTGCCAGCAGCCCCCAGGACAGCCTCTACGAGCAGTACTTC . TRBV9 . TRBJ2-7
CASSRGANTEAFF TGTGCCAGCAGCCGCGGGGCAAACACTGAAGCTTTCTTT . TRBV11-3 once TRBJ1-1
CASSFQRGAGSEQFF TGTGCCAGCAGCTTTCAACGGGGGGCGGGGAGTGAGCAGTTCTTC . TRBV5-6 . TRBJ2-1
CASSNQGTPLHF TGTGCCAGCTCAAACCAGGGGACACCCCTCCACTTT . TRBV18 . TRBJ1-6
CATTDSQETQYF TGTGCCACCACGGACAGCCAAGAGACCCAGTACTTC . TRBV10-3 few TRBJ2-5
CASSFGGLDYGYTF TGTGCCAGCAGTTTTGGGGGGCTTGACTATGGCTACACCTTC . TRBV2 . TRBJ1-2
CASSRQSMNEKLFF TGTGCCAGTAGTCGACAGTCCATGAATGAAAAACTGTTTTTT . TRBV19 . TRBJ1-4
CASSMAANTEAFF TGCGCCAGCAGCATGGCGGCGAACACTGAAGCTTTCTTT . TRBV10-1 once TRBJ1-1
CASSQDSNYGYTF TGTGCCAGCAGCCAGGACAGTAACTATGGCTACACCTTC . TRBV9 . TRBJ1-2
CASSLFDTYEQYF TGTGCCAGCAGCTTATTTGACACCTACGAGCAGTACTTC . TRBV7-9 . TRBJ2-7
CASSITLDSLNTEAFF TGTGCCAGTAGTATAACCCTGGACAGCCTGAACACTGAAGCTTTCTTT . TRBV19 . TRBJ1-1
CAIAGGPAEQYF TGTGCCATCGCCGGCGGGCCGGCCGAGCAGTACTTC . TRBV10-3 . TRBJ2-7
CASSGRKAGETQYF TGTGCCAGCAGCGGGCGGAAAGCCGGGGAGACCCAGTACTTC . TRBV11-3 . TRBJ2-5
CASSLFGSGSDGYTF TGTGCCAGCAGCTTATTCGGGTCGGGGAGTGATGGCTACACCTTC . TRBV7-2 . TRBJ1-2
CASSEWGGASSYEQYF TGTGCCAGCAGTGAATGGGGGGGAGCGTCATCCTACGAGCAGTACTTC TRBD2 TRBV6-1 . TRBJ2-7
CASTLATSYNEQFF TGTGCCAGCACGCTAGCAACCTCCTACAATGAGCAGTTCTTC . TRBV6-5 . TRBJ2-1